This TCR beta chain derives from a study of regulatory T cells in long-lasting Graves disease. Study at large: Those Graves' patients who were newly diagnosed had been on antithyroid drugs under 3 months. General study points: The analysis examined peripheral blood only and excluded thyroid tissue.

This clonotype was detected ten times or more. Antigen specificity is unknown. Time point specified: newly diagnosed GD, antithyroid drugs for less than 3 months. RNA isolated from PBMCs was used to make the TCR library. Assembly of TCR beta libraries relied on iRepertoire HTBI primers together with Arm-PCR of CDR3 regions. TCRdb re-called the multiplex PCR reads with MiXCR, one entry per CDR3 protein. The sample records approximately 360,000 distinct CDR3 sequences, about 12% being singletons. The CDR3 runs 16 residues. Germline trimming cut 2 bases from V and 4 bases from J; bases unmatched to any gene: 7. Germline V lookup: CDR1 MNHEY, CDR2 SVGAGI. This sample also belongs to another study, concerning T cells in Graves' hyperthyroidism and ophthalmopathy.

The chain recombines TRBV6-5 with TRBJ2-5; 10 bases align to TRBD1. This specimen consisted of peripheral blood mononuclear cells (PBMCs), obtained at new diagnosis, from a patient treated with antithyroid drugs. This receptor was obtained from a woman aged 18-29 years with Graves disease. CDR3 DNA sequence: TGTGCCAGCAGTTACACCCGGGACAGGGGAAGAGAGACCCAGTACTTC. Protein sequence: CASSYTRDRGRETQYF.